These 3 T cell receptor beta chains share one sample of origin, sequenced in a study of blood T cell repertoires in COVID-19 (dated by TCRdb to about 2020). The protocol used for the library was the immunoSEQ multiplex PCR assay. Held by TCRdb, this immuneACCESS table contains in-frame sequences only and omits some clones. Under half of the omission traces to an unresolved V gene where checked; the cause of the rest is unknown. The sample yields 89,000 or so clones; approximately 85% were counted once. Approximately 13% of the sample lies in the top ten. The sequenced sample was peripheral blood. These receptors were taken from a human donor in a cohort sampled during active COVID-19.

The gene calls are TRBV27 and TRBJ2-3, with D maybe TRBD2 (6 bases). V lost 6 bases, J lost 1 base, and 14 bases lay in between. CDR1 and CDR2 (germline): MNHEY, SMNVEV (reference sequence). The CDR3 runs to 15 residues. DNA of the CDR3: TGTGCCAGCAGAGCCGGGACTGCCGGCACAGATACGCAGTATTTT. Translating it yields CASRAGTAGTDTQYF.

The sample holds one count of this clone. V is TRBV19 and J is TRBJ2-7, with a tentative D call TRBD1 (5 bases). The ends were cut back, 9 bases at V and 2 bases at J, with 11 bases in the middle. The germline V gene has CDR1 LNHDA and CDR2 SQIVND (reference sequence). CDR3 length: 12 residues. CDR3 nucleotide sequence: TGTGCCAGCGAGACAGACCCCTACGAGCAGTACTTC. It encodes CASETDPYEQYF. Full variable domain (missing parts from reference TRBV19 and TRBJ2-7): DGGITQSPKYLFRKEGQNVTLSCEQNLNHDAMYWYRQDPGQGLRLIYYSQIVNDFQKGDIAEGYSVSREKKESFPLTVTSAQKNPTAFYLCASETDPYEQYFGPGTRLTVT.

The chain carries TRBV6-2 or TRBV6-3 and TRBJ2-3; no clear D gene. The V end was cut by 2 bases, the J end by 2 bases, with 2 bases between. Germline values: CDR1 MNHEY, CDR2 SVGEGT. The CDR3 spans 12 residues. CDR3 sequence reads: CASSYHTDTQYF. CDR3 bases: TGTGCCAGCAGTTACCACACAGATACGCAGTATTTT.